The 26 T cell receptor beta chains reported below all come from one sample, sequenced in a study of blood T cell repertoires in COVID-19. Only in-frame clones appear in the TCRdb table, and some are missing; sequencing was by immunoSEQ multiplex PCR. The table shows around 130,000 clones, with roughly 89% occurring only once. The source material was peripheral blood. These receptors all come from a man aged 35-49 years with acute or convalescent COVID-19.

This clone has a single count. The DNA for the CDR3 is TGTGCCACCCGGGGAAACACCGGGGAGCTGTTTTTT. Amino acids: CATRGNTGELFF. The chain is built from TRBV24-1 and TRBJ2-2; weak D call: TRBD2 (5 bases). V lost 9 bases and J lost 2, with 6 bases in between. CDR3 length: 12 residues. In germline, CDR1 is KGHDR, CDR2 SFDVKD.

The chain has TRBV6-5 and TRBJ1-6; 7 positions agree with TRBD1. The V segment lost 1 base and the J segment 8 bases; nucleotides outside the gene matches: 2. Germline values: CDR1 MNHEY, CDR2 SVGAGI. The CDR3 has 14 residues. The CDR3: CASSYYGTDSPLHF. The CDR3 bases are TGTGCCAGCAGTTACTACGGGACAGATTCACCCCTCCACTTT.

The chain uses TRBV3-1 (or the pseudogene TRBV3-2) and TRBJ1-5, with D tentatively TRBD1 (5 bases). CDR1 is LGHDT and CDR2 is YNNKEL in the germline V gene (reference sequence). The CDR3 spans 14 residues. Trimming took off 3 bases at V and 7 bases at J, with 13 bases between the two ends. CDR3 bases: TGTGCCAGCAGCCAGGGGGAGGGAGGACAGCCCCAGCATTTT. This codes for CASSQGEGGQPQHF.

This clone was seen a single time. The chain is built from TRBV30 and TRBJ1-2, with D unresolved. V was clipped by 5 bases and J by 2 bases, with 12 bases between them. The CDR3 has 13 amino acids. The V gene's germline CDR1 is GTSNPN and CDR2 SVGIG (reference sequence). DNA of the CDR3: TGTGCCTGGCGTGCATCCAGAAACTATGGCTACACCTTC. This codes for CAWRASRNYGYTF.

This chain links TRBV5-1 with TRBJ2-5; D perhaps matches TRBD1 (6 bases). This CDR3 is 14 amino acids long. Germline CDR1 is SGHRS and CDR2 is YFSETQ. V was cut by 7 bases and J by 5 bases, with 18 bases left in between. The CDR3 DNA is TGCGCCAGCGCTAGAGGCAGGGGCGGTGAGACCCAGTACTTC. It specifies CASARGRGGETQYF. The whole variable domain, filled in from reference TRBV5-1 and TRBJ2-5, reads KAGVTQTPRYLIKTRGQQVTLSCSPISGHRSVSWYQQTPGQGLQFLFEYFSETQRNKGNFPGRFSGRQFSNSRSEMNVSTLELGDSALYLCASARGRGGETQYFGPGTRLLVL.

V gene TRBV7-2 combines with J gene TRBJ1-3, with D uncertain. V gave up 1 base and J gave up 4 bases, with 5 bases separating them. CDR1 and CDR2 (germline): SGHTA, FQGNSA. CDR3 size: 13 residues. CDR3: CASSLGRGNTIYF. The CDR3 DNA reads as TGTGCCAGCAGCTTAGGGAGGGGAAACACCATATATTTT.

This chain joins TRBV14 and TRBJ1-2; D unresolved. V was pared by 0 bases and J by 4 bases, with 9 bases between. Per germline, CDR1 SGHDN and CDR2 FVKESK. The CDR3 sequence is 14 residues long. CDR3 coding DNA: TGTGCCAGCAGCCAAGATCCGACTATCTATGGCTACACCTTC. This codes for CASSQDPTIYGYTF.

Only a few counts were recorded for this clone. The V gene is TRBV6-1, the J gene TRBJ1-2; 8 positions agree with TRBD1. The length of the CDR3 is 14 residues. Per germline, CDR1 MNHNS and CDR2 SASEGT. Germline trimming cut 3 bases from V and 2 bases from J; bases unmatched to any gene: 2. In DNA, the CDR3 is TGTGCCAGCAGTGAGGGACAGGTAAACTATGGCTACACCTTC. As protein: CASSEGQVNYGYTF.

The V gene is TRBV7-9, the J gene TRBJ2-7, with D tentatively TRBD2 (5 bases). Trimming removed 0 bases at V and 4 bases at J, with 13 bases between. The CDR3 covers 15 residues. Looked up from germline, CDR1 is SEHNR and CDR2 is FQNEAQ (reference sequence). DNA of the CDR3: TGTGCCAGCAGCTTAGCTAGGACCAGGAGGTACGAGCAGTACTTC. This encodes CASSLARTRRYEQYF.

This chain connects TRBV2 to TRBJ2-7, with a possible D match to TRBD2 (6 bases). Trimming left V 6 bases short and J 0 bases short, with 24 bases between. The CDR3 covers 18 residues. CDR1 and CDR2 (germline): SNHLY, FYNNEI. CDR3 loop: CASSGTPHSGLSSYEQYF. The CDR3 DNA follows: TGTGCCAGCAGCGGAACACCCCATAGCGGACTAAGCTCCTACGAGCAGTACTTC.

This chain links TRBV19 with TRBJ2-2, with 7 bases aligning to TRBD1. From germline, CDR1 is LNHDA and CDR2 SQIVND (reference sequence). CDR3 size: 15 residues. The V gene end was trimmed by 2 bases and the J gene end by 6 bases; junction bases not matched to a gene: 6. The DNA of the CDR3 is TGTGCCAGTAGTATAAGGGGGCGGTCGGCCGGGGAGCTGTTTTTT. Translated: CASSIRGRSAGELFF.

The chain is built from TRBV5-5 and TRBJ1-6; possible D gene TRBD1, 6 bases. The V and J ends lost 6 bases and 12 bases respectively, with 22 bases between them. This CDR3 is 15 amino acids long. Germline CDR1 and CDR2: SGHKS and YYEKEE (reference sequence). The CDR3 reads CASTTGRGTSGPLHF. In nucleotides, the CDR3 is TGTGCCAGCACAACCGGCAGGGGTACGTCAGGACCCCTCCACTTT.

The gene calls are TRBV6-6 and TRBJ2-6; a weak D match, TRBD1 (6 bases). This CDR3 region has 14 residues. Per the germline V gene, CDR1 is MNHNY and CDR2 is SVGAGI (reference sequence). The V end lost 7 bases, the J end lost 5 bases, and 12 bases lay between the germline ends. The CDR3 coding sequence is TGTGCCAGCAAGGGTGGGGACAGGGCCAACGTCCTGACTTTC. As protein: CASKGGDRANVLTF.

A few counts support this clone. The chain uses TRBV28 and TRBJ2-1; 13 positions agree with TRBD2. V shed 5 bases, J shed 9 bases, and the junction held 10 bases outside the gene matches. This CDR3 has 16 amino acids. Germline V gene sequence: CDR1 MDHEN, CDR2 SYDVKM. Here the CDR3 DNA reads TGTGCCAGCAGTGAGTTTGGACTAGCGGGAGACAGTGAGCAGTTCTTC. The encoded protein is CASSEFGLAGDSEQFF.

This sequence joins TRBV19 and TRBJ1-1; D is possibly TRBD1 (5 bases). Germline CDR1 reads LNHDA; CDR2 reads SQIVND (reference sequence). The CDR3 sequence is 15 residues long. V lost 3 bases to trimming and J lost 1 base, with 12 bases between them. CDR3: CASSMALGGNTEAFF. CDR3 coding DNA: TGTGCCAGTAGTATGGCCCTCGGGGGGAACACTGAAGCTTTCTTT. Together with reference TRBV19 and TRBJ1-1, the CDR3 gives the full variable domain: DGGITQSPKYLFRKEGQNVTLSCEQNLNHDAMYWYRQDPGQGLRLIYYSQIVNDFQKGDIAEGYSVSREKKESFPLTVTSAQKNPTAFYLCASSMALGGNTEAFFGQGTRLTVV.

There are a few counts of this clone. V and J are TRBV6-5 and TRBJ1-2; no definite D call. CDR3 length: 14 residues. V dropped 4 bases and J dropped 8 bases, with 17 bases sitting between them. CDR1 and CDR2 from the germline V gene are MNHEY and SVGAGI. CDR3 nucleotides: TGTGCCAGCAGTTCCCGGGGTCCTAGGGAGGGCTACACCTTC. It yields the protein CASSSRGPREGYTF.

CDR3 nucleotide sequence: TGTGCCAGCGGGTTAACAGGTTATAGCAATCAGCCCCAGCATTTT. Its protein product is CASGLTGYSNQPQHF. The V call is TRBV2, the J call TRBJ1-5; maybe TRBD1 (5 bases). The V gene lost 8 bases and the J gene lost 0 bases, with 14 bases spanning the gap. The CDR3 length is 15 residues. Germline V gene lookup returns CDR1 SNHLY and CDR2 FYNNEI.

The chain has TRBV9 and TRBJ1-2; TRBD1 is a possible D gene (6 bases). The V end was cut by 3 bases, the J end by 7 bases, with 13 bases between. This CDR3 is 13 amino acids long. Germline CDR1 reads SGDLS; CDR2 reads YYNGEE. The CDR3 is CASSADSSAGYTF. The CDR3 nucleotides read TGTGCCAGCAGCGCGGACAGTTCGGCTGGCTACACCTTC.

This clone was found once. The J gene is TRBJ1-3, the V gene TRBV6-6; maybe TRBD1 (5 bases). CDR3 size: 14 residues. The germline V and J ends were trimmed by 2 bases and 2 bases, with 7 bases remaining between them. Germline V CDR1 and CDR2: MNHNY, SVGAGI (reference sequence). The CDR3 nucleotides are TGTGCCAGCAGTTACGGGACTCCTGGAAACACCATATATTTT. Its protein is CASSYGTPGNTIYF.

The chain uses TRBV30 and TRBJ1-2, with TRBD1 as a possible D gene (6 bases). This CDR3 has 13 amino acids. The germline V gene has CDR1 GTSNPN and CDR2 SVGIG (reference sequence). The V end lost 0 bases, the J end lost 5 bases, and 10 bases lay between the germline ends. Here the CDR3 reads CAWSVQGGYGYTF. The DNA of the CDR3 is TGTGCCTGGAGTGTACAAGGGGGTTATGGCTACACCTTC.

This clone was seen only a few times. This rearrangement joins TRBV5-6 to TRBJ2-1; no definite D call. In germline, CDR1 is SGHDT, CDR2 YYEEEE. This CDR3 is 15 amino acids long. V was trimmed by 0 bases and J by 6 bases, leaving 13 bases between them. CDR3 DNA sequence: TGTGCCAGCAGCTTGGGGCCCGTTACGGGCAATGAGCAGTTCTTC. It is translated as CASSLGPVTGNEQFF.

The chain uses TRBV6-2 or TRBV6-3 and TRBJ2-1; TRBD2 matches 8 bases. CDR1 is MNHEY, CDR2 SVGEGT, per germline. The length of the CDR3 is 16 residues. The V and J ends lost 4 bases and 0 bases, in that order; junction bases with no gene match: 5. The CDR3 here is CASSLRAGVSYNEQFF. In DNA, the CDR3 is TGTGCCAGCAGTTTACGAGCGGGGGTCTCCTACAATGAGCAGTTCTTC.

In this sample, this clone turned up once. The chain has TRBV7-3 and TRBJ1-1; TRBD1 might be the D (5 bases). Germline V CDR1 and CDR2: SGHTA, FQGTGA. Between the trimmed V and J ends, which lost 3 bases and 3 bases, there was a span of 8 bases. This CDR3 spans 13 amino acids. CDR3 in amino acids: CASSFGGDTEAFF. DNA of the CDR3: TGTGCCAGCAGCTTTGGGGGGGACACTGAAGCTTTCTTT.

The chain links TRBV14 to TRBJ1-1, with a tentative D call TRBD1 (5 bases). This CDR3 comprises 14 residues. Germline values: CDR1 SGHDN, CDR2 FVKESK. Trimming removed 0 bases from V and 4 bases from J, with 9 bases in between. CDR3 nucleotide sequence: TGTGCCAGCAGCCAAGATTTAAGGGGCACTGAAGCTTTCTTT. Its protein product is CASSQDLRGTEAFF.

The chain couples TRBV7-2 to TRBJ2-2; 8 bases map to TRBD1. Germline V gene lookup returns CDR1 SGHTA and CDR2 FQGNSA. The trim removed 1 base at V and 5 bases at J, leaving 3 bases unmatched. CDR3 length: 15 amino acids. CDR3 in DNA: TGTGCCAGCAGCTTAGGGACAGGGTTAACCGGGGAGCTGTTTTTT. This gives the protein CASSLGTGLTGELFF.

The chain employs TRBV10-3 and TRBJ2-3; 9 bases map to TRBD2. The junction had 14 bases not matched to a gene; V was cut back by 8 bases and J by 2 bases. CDR3 length: 17 residues. From germline, CDR1 is ENHRY and CDR2 SYGVKD. The CDR3 DNA is TGTGCCATCTTATTAGCGGGAGAAATATTGCCCACAGATACGCAGTATTTT. Translation gives CAILLAGEILPTDTQYF.